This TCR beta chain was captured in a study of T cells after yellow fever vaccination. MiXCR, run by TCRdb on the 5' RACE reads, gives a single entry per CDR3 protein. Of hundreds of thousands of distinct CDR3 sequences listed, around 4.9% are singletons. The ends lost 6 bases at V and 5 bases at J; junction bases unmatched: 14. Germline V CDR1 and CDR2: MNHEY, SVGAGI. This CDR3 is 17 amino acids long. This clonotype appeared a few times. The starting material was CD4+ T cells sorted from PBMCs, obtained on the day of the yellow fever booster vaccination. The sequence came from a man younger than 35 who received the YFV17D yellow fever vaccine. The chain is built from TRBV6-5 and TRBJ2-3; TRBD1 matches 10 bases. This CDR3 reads CASRSHWDRGVEDTQYF. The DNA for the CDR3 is TGTGCCAGCAGGTCGCACTGGGACAGGGGAGTAGAAGATACGCAGTATTTT.